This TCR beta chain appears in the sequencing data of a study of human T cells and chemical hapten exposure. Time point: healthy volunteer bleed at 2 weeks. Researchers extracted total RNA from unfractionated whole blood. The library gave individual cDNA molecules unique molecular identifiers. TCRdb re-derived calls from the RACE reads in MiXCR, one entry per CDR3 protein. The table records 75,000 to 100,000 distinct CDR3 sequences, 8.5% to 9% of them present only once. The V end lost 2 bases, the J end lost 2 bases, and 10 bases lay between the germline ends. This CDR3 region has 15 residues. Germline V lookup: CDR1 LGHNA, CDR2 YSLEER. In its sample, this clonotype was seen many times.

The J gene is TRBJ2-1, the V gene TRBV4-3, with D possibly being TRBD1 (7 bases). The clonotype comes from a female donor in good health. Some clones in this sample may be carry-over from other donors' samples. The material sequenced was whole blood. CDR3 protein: CASSQQGEAYNEQFF. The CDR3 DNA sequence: TGCGCCAGCAGCCAACAGGGGGAGGCCTACAATGAGCAGTTCTTC.